These T cell receptor beta chains were read from a single sample in a study of CD8 T cells in Susac syndrome. TCRdb re-analysed the immunoSEQ multiplex PCR reads in MiXCR, keeping a single row per CDR3 protein. Of some 180,000 distinct CDR3 sequences in the sample, about 93% were seen once. The sequenced sample consisted of CD4+ T cells from PBMCs. Receptors were obtained from a human donor with Susac syndrome. CDR3s leave out the opening cysteine and the closing phenylalanine or tryptophan. Fields, in order: J gene, V gene, CDR3 protein.

j_call: TRBJ1-1; v_call: TRBV28; cdr3_aa: ASSFRQEAF
j_call: TRBJ2-5; v_call: TRBV6-5; cdr3_aa: ASSPFGGVETQY
j_call: TRBJ2-2; v_call: TRBV5-4; cdr3_aa: ASSPGGANTGELF
j_call: TRBJ2-5; v_call: TRBV9; cdr3_aa: ASSELAGETQY
j_call: TRBJ1-5; v_call: TRBV20-1; cdr3_aa: SASTGHLNQPQH
j_call: TRBJ2-7; v_call: TRBV7-9; cdr3_aa: ASSSSGGTSKQY
j_call: TRBJ2-5; v_call: TRBV20-1; cdr3_aa: SAYTWTSGRAETQY
j_call: TRBJ2-5; v_call: TRBV4-1; cdr3_aa: ASSQDLGTVETQY
j_call: TRBJ1-3; v_call: TRBV19; cdr3_aa: ATKAWVGNTIY
j_call: TRBJ2-5; v_call: TRBV6-5; cdr3_aa: ASRTRALGQETQY
j_call: TRBJ2-1; v_call: TRBV7-9; cdr3_aa: ASRYVGRDLEQF
j_call: TRBJ1-2; v_call: TRBV4-1; cdr3_aa: ASSQDGRFLYGYT
j_call: TRBJ1-5; v_call: TRBV19; cdr3_aa: ASSRRHGNQPQH
j_call: TRBJ2-4; v_call: TRBV23-1; cdr3_aa: ASSRKELAGVKGKNIQY
j_call: TRBJ1-5; v_call: TRBV20-1; cdr3_aa: SANPGTANQPQH
j_call: TRBJ2-3; v_call: TRBV28; cdr3_aa: ASRLSPQGDTQY
j_call: TRBJ2-1; v_call: TRBV7-2; cdr3_aa: ASSDRDRGSYNEQF
j_call: TRBJ2-1; v_call: TRBV24-1; cdr3_aa: ATSDSGRGEHNEQF
j_call: TRBJ1-6; v_call: TRBV12-3/TRBV12-4; cdr3_aa: ASTSGSSYNSPLH
j_call: TRBJ2-7; v_call: TRBV2; cdr3_aa: ASSAGLAEYYEQY
j_call: TRBJ2-3; v_call: TRBV11-3; cdr3_aa: ASSRRTGSTDTQY
j_call: TRBJ1-5; v_call: TRBV6-2/TRBV6-3; cdr3_aa: ASSSLWDRGTHQPQH
j_call: TRBJ1-5; v_call: TRBV3-1; cdr3_aa: ASSQGGLRQPQH
j_call: TRBJ2-5; v_call: TRBV5-1; cdr3_aa: ASSLASSEQETQY